This is a list of T cell receptor beta chains from one sample in a study of T cell changes during pregnancy in multiple sclerosis. Method: immunoSEQ multiplex PCR; TCRdb's copy keeps in-frame clones and lacks some. The profile covers 39,000 or so clones, with around nine tenths appearing a single time and 0.35% to 0.45% taken by the ten largest. The sample consisted of CD4+ T cells from peripheral blood mononuclear cells, taken after pregnancy. The receptor set was obtained from a female donor in good health, enrolled as a control in a pregnancy study. Each CDR3 is given with its conserved first and last residue. Each record gives: V gene, clone size, D gene, J gene, CDR3 DNA, CDR3 protein. D genes are given only for firm matches. Clone size is shown for a subset of rows, as once, few, many or a class of expanded clone.

>TRBV10-2|-|-|TRBJ2-1
TGCGCCAGCAGTGAGCAGATATCCTACAATGAGCAGTTCTTC
CASSEQISYNEQFF
>TRBV5-4|few|-|TRBJ1-2
TGTGCCAGCAGCGAGGGGTTGGGGAGGAGTCGTGGCTACACCTTC
CASSEGLGRSRGYTF
>TRBV6-1|once|-|TRBJ2-3
TGTGCCAGCAGGGCCGTGGGGGGAAGCTATACGCAGTATTTT
CASRAVGGSYTQYF
>TRBV30|once|-|TRBJ1-2
TGTGCCTGGAGCGGTACCCCGATAACCTACACCTTC
CAWSGTPITYTF
>TRBV28|-|-|TRBJ1-1
TGTGCCAGCAGTTTATCTCAGATAATGAACACTGAAGCTTTCTTT
CASSLSQIMNTEAFF
>TRBV7-9|-|-|TRBJ1-2
TGTGCCAGCAGCTTAGGGGGAAGCGGTCTAAGTGGCTACACCTTC
CASSLGGSGLSGYTF
>TRBV29-1|-|TRBD2|TRBJ2-3
TGCAGCGTTGAAGATGGGGGCCTCGGGGGGGCGACAGATACGCAGTATTTT
CSVEDGGLGGATDTQYF
>TRBV11-2|once|-|TRBJ1-2
TGTGCCAGCAGGGGGTCGGGGATCCACTATGGCTACACCTTC
CASRGSGIHYGYTF
>TRBV7-2|-|TRBD2|TRBJ2-1
TGTGCCAGCAGCCCCTTAGCGGGAGCTGAGCAGTTCTTC
CASSPLAGAEQFF
>TRBV4-3|-|TRBD2|TRBJ2-2
TGCGCCAGCAGCCAAGAGGCGGGGGGCGCCCCTGAAGTGGAGCTGTTTTTT
CASSQEAGGAPEVELFF
>TRBV7-2|-|TRBD1|TRBJ2-5
TGTGCCAGCAGCCCACGGGACAGGATGGAAGAGACCCAGTACTTC
CASSPRDRMEETQYF
>TRBV5-4|-|-|TRBJ2-1
TGTGCCAGCAGCCCTGAACCGGGACTCCGTCCGGATGAGCAGTTCTTC
CASSPEPGLRPDEQFF
>TRBV7-8|once|TRBD1|TRBJ1-1
TGTGCCAGCAGCTTAAGGGCCGGCAGGGGGATGAACACTGAAGCTTTCTTT
CASSLRAGRGMNTEAFF
>TRBV10-2|-|-|TRBJ1-6
TGCGCCAGCAGTGAGCAGGGTGGGTCCTATAATTCACCCCTCCACTTT
CASSEQGGSYNSPLHF
>TRBV7-2|-|-|TRBJ1-2
TGTGCCAGCAGCCTTTCGAGGATCTATGGCTACACCTTC
CASSLSRIYGYTF
>TRBV7-9|-|TRBD2|TRBJ2-5
TGTGCCAGCAGCTCGCGACTAGCGGGGCAAGAGACCCAGTACTTC
CASSSRLAGQETQYF
>TRBV27|-|-|TRBJ2-7
TGTGCCAGCCCCCGGGGGAGGCCCTACGAGCAGTACTTC
CASPRGRPYEQYF
>TRBV2|-|TRBD1|TRBJ2-2
TGTGCCTTAAGCCCGGGGACAGGGGGCTACACCGGGGAGCTGTTTTTT
CALSPGTGGYTGELFF
>TRBV19|-|-|TRBJ2-5
TGTGCCAGTAGTATAAGTGTGGTCAGCCAAGAGACCCAGTACTTC
CASSISVVSQETQYF
>TRBV7-8|-|-|TRBJ1-2
TGTGCCAGCAGCTTAGATTCTGGCGGGGGCTACACCTTC
CASSLDSGGGYTF
>TRBV7-8|-|TRBD1|TRBJ1-2
TGTGCCAGCAGCTTAGTTGGGACAGGCAACTATGGCTACACCTTC
CASSLVGTGNYGYTF
>TRBV19|-|-|TRBJ1-5
TGTGCCAGTAGGACCCTCGACAGGTCGACGAGCAATCAGCCCCAGCATTTT
CASRTLDRSTSNQPQHF
>TRBV5-5|-|TRBD1|TRBJ1-5
TGTGCCAGCAGCTGGACGACAGGGTATCAGCCCCAGCATTTT
CASSWTTGYQPQHF
>TRBV2|-|-|TRBJ2-1
TGTGCCAGCAGTGGAATGGGGCCGGTGGGGGGCAATGAGCAGTTCTTC
CASSGMGPVGGNEQFF
>TRBV6-5|-|-|TRBJ2-1
TGTGCCAGCAGTTCAGGATACAATGAGCAGTTCTTC
CASSSGYNEQFF
>TRBV7-9|-|-|TRBJ2-7
TGTGCCAGCACCTCCGATAGGGGGTTCTCCTACGAGCAGTACTTC
CASTSDRGFSYEQYF
>TRBV10-1|-|-|TRBJ2-7
TGCGCCAGCAGTCGGACTACTTTAGCCTACGAGCAGTACTTC
CASSRTTLAYEQYF
>TRBV18|once|TRBD1|TRBJ1-5
TGTGCCAGCTCACCAACGGGACAGCCAAATCAGCCCCAGCATTTT
CASSPTGQPNQPQHF
>TRBV7-9|-|TRBD1|TRBJ1-2
TGTGCCAGCAGCTTGGAGGGGGCCTATGGCTACACCTTC
CASSLEGAYGYTF
>TRBV6-1|-|-|TRBJ1-1
TGTGCCACCCGAAAGGAGGGGTCAATTACTGAAGCTTTCTTT
CATRKEGSITEAFF
>TRBV19|-|TRBD1|TRBJ2-2
TGTGCCAGTAAGAGGGGGCTCGAGAACACCGGGGAGCTGTTTTTT
CASKRGLENTGELFF
>TRBV27|-|TRBD2|TRBJ2-3
TGTGCCAGCAGGGGGACTAGTTGGGGCACAGATACGCAGTATTTT
CASRGTSWGTDTQYF
>TRBV6-5|-|-|TRBJ1-4
TGTGCCAGCGGGACACACAGGGCATCTGAAAAACTGTTTTTT
CASGTHRASEKLFF
>TRBV29-1|-|TRBD2|TRBJ2-3
TGCAGCGTTGAGGCGAGACTAGCGGTCGATACGCAGTATTTT
CSVEARLAVDTQYF
>TRBV7-6|-|TRBD2|TRBJ2-5
TGTGCCAGCAGCTCGGTCGCGGGGGGGGAGACCCAGTACTTC
CASSSVAGGETQYF
>TRBV18|-|-|TRBJ1-1
TGTGCCAGCTCGCTCGGGCGGTGGGGGGGGAACACTGAAGCTTTCTTT
CASSLGRWGGNTEAFF
>TRBV29-1|once|TRBD1|TRBJ1-2
TGCAGCGTTGAAGGTCTCGGGACAGGGAGGGATGGCTACACCTTC
CSVEGLGTGRDGYTF
>TRBV5-6|-|TRBD1|TRBJ2-7
TGTGCCAGCAGCTTGGTCCGGGGGAAAAAGGACAGGGGGAGGTACGAGCAGTACTTC
CASSLVRGKKDRGRYEQYF
>TRBV19|-|-|TRBJ1-4
TGTGCCAGTAGTCAGGGAAGGGAAAAACTGTTTTTT
CASSQGREKLFF
>TRBV19|-|-|TRBJ1-1
TGTGCCAGTAGTGGTAGTTCACCTAACACTGAAGCTTTCTTT
CASSGSSPNTEAFF
>TRBV6-4|-|TRBD1|TRBJ1-1
TGTGCCAGCAGGGTTGGGACAGGGGGAATGAACACTGAAGCTTTCTTT
CASRVGTGGMNTEAFF
>TRBV19|-|-|TRBJ2-7
TGTGCCAGTAGTAAACCGGGGGCCTACGAGCAGTACTTC
CASSKPGAYEQYF
>TRBV5-6|-|-|TRBJ1-5
TGTGCCAGCAGCTCAGGGATTAGCAATCAGCCCCAGCATTTT
CASSSGISNQPQHF
>TRBV7-2|-|-|TRBJ1-1
TGTGCCAGCAGCCCTCCACAGGGCCCAGTTGCTTTCTTT
CASSPPQGPVAFF
>TRBV9|-|-|TRBJ1-2
TGTGCCAGCAGCGACAGGGTAACCGGCTACACCTTC
CASSDRVTGYTF
>TRBV18|-|-|TRBJ2-7
TGTGCCAGCTCACCCGGGACTGCGCCTCGGGAGCAGTACTTC
CASSPGTAPREQYF
>TRBV7-9|-|-|TRBJ2-7
TGTGCCAGCAGCCCCGACACCTACGAGCAGTACTTC
CASSPDTYEQYF
>TRBV9|-|-|TRBJ2-2
TGTGCCAGCAGCGTAGGAGCGCCTGGCACCGGGGAGCTGTTTTTT
CASSVGAPGTGELFF
>TRBV7-2|once|TRBD1|TRBJ2-7
TGTGCCAGCAGCTTCGCGGACAGGACCTACGAGCAGTACTTC
CASSFADRTYEQYF
>TRBV6-5|-|-|TRBJ2-7
TGTGCCAGCAGTATACAGGGGGGGAACGAGCAGTACTTC
CASSIQGGNEQYF
>TRBV10-3|-|TRBD1|TRBJ1-2
TGTGCCATCAGTGGGGACAGGGGGAACTATGGCTACACCTTC
CAISGDRGNYGYTF
>TRBV7-8|-|-|TRBJ1-3
TGTGCCAGCAGCCAACAGGGCTCTGGAAACACCATATATTTT
CASSQQGSGNTIYF